This is a list of T cell receptor beta chains from one sample in a study of CD8 T cells in Susac syndrome. TCRdb processed the immunoSEQ multiplex PCR reads anew with MiXCR; each CDR3 protein has one entry. The table includes some 200,000 distinct CDR3 sequences, 91% detected once. Specimen: CD4+ T cells from PBMCs. Receptors originate from a human donor with Susac syndrome. The CDR3 runs from the conserved cysteine through the conserved F or W. The order of the fields is J gene, clone size, V gene, D gene, CDR3 DNA, CDR3 protein. The D gene is left open where the match is weak. Clone size appears in some rows only: once, few, many, or a class for an expanded clone.

TRBJ1-3 . TRBV9 . TGTGCCAGCAGCGTTGATGGAAACACCATATATTTT CASSVDGNTIYF
TRBJ1-3 . TRBV7-9 . TGTGCCAGCATCTTAGACGGGACGGCCTTTGAAAACACCATATATTTT CASILDGTAFENTIYF
TRBJ1-5 . TRBV30 TRBD1 TGTGCCTGGAGTACCGGACAGGGAAATCAGCCCCAGCATTTT CAWSTGQGNQPQHF
TRBJ2-2 . TRBV2 . TGTGCCAGCATACGGTCTGGGGGGAACACCGGGGAGCTGTTTTTT CASIRSGGNTGELFF
TRBJ1-2 . TRBV5-1 TRBD1 TGCGCCAGCAGATCGGGACAGGGGTATGGCTACACCTTC CASRSGQGYGYTF
TRBJ2-6 . TRBV18 . TGTGCCAGCTCACCCATGGACAACGCTGGGGCCAACGTCCTGACTTTC CASSPMDNAGANVLTF
TRBJ2-7 . TRBV2 TRBD2 TGTGCCAGCAGTCGGGCTAGCGGGAGTGGCGAGCAGTACTTC CASSRASGSGEQYF
TRBJ2-7 . TRBV6-1 TRBD2 TGTGCCAGCAGACCCGGGACAGGGAAGGGACTAGCGGGGGCCACCTACGAGCAGTACTTC CASRPGTGKGLAGATYEQYF
TRBJ2-1 . TRBV20-1 . TGCAGTGCTAGCGTTAGAGACAATGAGCAGTTCTTC CSASVRDNEQFF
TRBJ2-1 . TRBV20-1 . TGCAGTGCTAGAGATTGGTTAGCGACCTACAATGAGCAGTTCTTC CSARDWLATYNEQFF
TRBJ2-7 . TRBV2 . TGTGCCAGCCAGATCGAGGGAGCAGCCTACGAGCAGTACTTC CASQIEGAAYEQYF
TRBJ2-1 . TRBV12-5 TRBD1 TGTGCTAGTGGTTTTATTATTGGGACAGACTCCTACAATGAGCAGTTCTTC CASGFIIGTDSYNEQFF
TRBJ1-5 . TRBV7-8 TRBD1 TGTGCCAGCAGCTTAGGACGGACAGGGAATCAGCCCCAGCATTTT CASSLGRTGNQPQHF
TRBJ2-3 . TRBV30 . TGTGCCTGGAGTGGGGTAGGACGAGGACCCACAGATACGCAGTATTTT CAWSGVGRGPTDTQYF
TRBJ2-1 . TRBV18 . TGTGCCAGCTCACCGTTGCTGGACAATGAGCAGTTCTTC CASSPLLDNEQFF
TRBJ2-5 . TRBV20-1 TRBD1 TGCAGTGCTAGAGATCGTACAGGGGGAGAGACCCAGTACTTC CSARDRTGGETQYF
TRBJ2-5 . TRBV5-1 TRBD2 TGCGCCAGCAGCGCCGGGACTAAACAAGAGACCCAGTACTTC CASSAGTKQETQYF
TRBJ1-6 . TRBV7-9 . TGTGCCAGCAGCCCGGGTCATTTAGGCTCACCCCTCCACTTT CASSPGHLGSPLHF
TRBJ2-7 . TRBV4-1 TRBD1 TGCGCCAGCAGCCAAGGCGGACAGGGGGCACAGGGGCAGTACTTC CASSQGGQGAQGQYF
TRBJ1-5 . TRBV29-1 . TGCAGCGTTGGGACAGAAATCAATCAGCCCCAGCATTTT CSVGTEINQPQHF
TRBJ1-5 once TRBV2 . TGTGCCAGCAGCCCGGGGAACAATCAGCCCCAGCATTTT CASSPGNNQPQHF
TRBJ2-3 . TRBV7-7 . TGTGCTAGCAGCTTTCAGAAGTCAGATACGCAGTATTTT CASSFQKSDTQYF
TRBJ1-5 . TRBV12-3/TRBV12-4 . TGTGCCAGCACCTCAGACCTCAATCAGCCCCAGCATTTT CASTSDLNQPQHF
TRBJ1-2 . TRBV4-1 . TGCGCCAGCAGCCCCGTTATTCGCGGGGAACTTTATGGCTACACCTTC CASSPVIRGELYGYTF
TRBJ1-6 . TRBV5-4 TRBD1 TGTGCCAGCAGCATTCAGGGACAGGTGCTTTCACCCCTCCACTTT CASSIQGQVLSPLHF
TRBJ1-4 . TRBV18 TRBD1 TGTGCCAGCTCACCACGGACAGGGAATAATGAAAAACTGTTTTTT CASSPRTGNNEKLFF
TRBJ1-2 once TRBV27 . TGTGCCAGCAGTTTGGGGATTGGGGGCTACACCTTC CASSLGIGGYTF
TRBJ2-5 . TRBV4-1 . TGCGCCAGCAGCCCCCGACTGAGCGGGGAGACCCAGTACTTC CASSPRLSGETQYF
TRBJ2-5 . TRBV25-1 . TGTGCCAGCAGTAGCCGCATGGGGCGAGAGGCCCAGTACTTC CASSSRMGREAQYF
TRBJ1-1 . TRBV2 . TGTGCCAGCAGTGAAGGACGGGCTCCCACTGAAGCTTTCTTT CASSEGRAPTEAFF
TRBJ1-1 . TRBV12-3/TRBV12-4 . TGTGCCAGCAGTTTAAGTAGCACTGAAGCTTTCTTT CASSLSSTEAFF
TRBJ2-7 . TRBV9 TRBD2 TGTGCCAGCAGCGTAGGGGAAACTAGCGGGGGCTACGAGCAGTACTTC CASSVGETSGGYEQYF
TRBJ2-7 . TRBV7-9 . TGTGCCAGCAGCTTAGGGGCGCCGGTAGCCTACGAGCAGTACTTC CASSLGAPVAYEQYF
TRBJ2-5 . TRBV6-1 . TGTGCCAGCAGTCGGCTGGGAGGTAGGGGTATCGGTAGAGAGACCCAGTACTTC CASSRLGGRGIGRETQYF
TRBJ1-2 . TRBV20-1 . TGCAGTGCTAAAGCAGGCGGGAACTATGGCTACACCTTC CSAKAGGNYGYTF
TRBJ2-7 . TRBV20-1 . TGCAGTGCTAGACCTCAAGGACAGCGAGCCTACGAGCAGTACTTC CSARPQGQRAYEQYF
TRBJ2-1 . TRBV6-1 . TGTGCCAGCAGTGGGAGGGGGGGGCGAGTGTCCTACAATGAGCAGTTCTTC CASSGRGGRVSYNEQFF
TRBJ2-2 . TRBV19 . TGTGCCAGTAGGAGGGGTTGGACCGGGGAGCTGTTTTTT CASRRGWTGELFF
TRBJ2-2 . TRBV12-3/TRBV12-4 TRBD1 TGTGCCAGCAGTTTACGGGACAGTACCGGGGAGCTGTTTTTT CASSLRDSTGELFF
TRBJ1-1 once TRBV6-1 . TGTGCCAGCATGATGAGGGGAGGTCACACTGAAGCTTTCTTT CASMMRGGHTEAFF
TRBJ2-5 . TRBV20-1 . TGCAGTGCTAGAAAGGGGGATCCGGGGACCCAGTACTTC CSARKGDPGTQYF
TRBJ2-6 . TRBV7-9 TRBD1 TGTGCCAGCAGCCCGTCAGGGGGCTTCGGCTCTGGGGCCAACGTCCTGACTTTC CASSPSGGFGSGANVLTF
TRBJ2-3 . TRBV12-3/TRBV12-4 . TGTGCCAGCACCATTGGGGCCTCGATCGGCACAGATACGCAGTATTTT CASTIGASIGTDTQYF
TRBJ1-2 . TRBV3-1 . TGTGCCAGCAGCCGAGGTGCAGGTCTGGATGGCTACACCTTC CASSRGAGLDGYTF
TRBJ1-6 once TRBV5-4 TRBD1 TGTGCCAGCAGCTTAAAGGGGGCGAGTTCACCCCTCCACTTT CASSLKGASSPLHF
TRBJ1-1 . TRBV2 . TGTGCCAGGAAGGGGGGACCTGAAGCTTTCTTT CARKGGPEAFF
TRBJ1-1 . TRBV27 TRBD1 TGTGCCAGCAGTCGGACAGGGGACCCTGAAGCTTTCTTT CASSRTGDPEAFF
TRBJ1-6 . TRBV6-5 TRBD1 TGTGCCAGCAGGAGACAGGGGGCAAATTCACCCCTCCACTTT CASRRQGANSPLHF
TRBJ2-7 . TRBV12-3/TRBV12-4 . TGTGCCAGCAGAAGTTCCCCAGGCCACGAGCAGTACTTC CASRSSPGHEQYF